These T cell receptor beta chains were read from a single sample in a study of CD8+ T cells in alopecia areata. Profiling relied on immunoSEQ multiplex PCR, and the TCRdb table lists in-frame clones only, not all of them. This table holds 220,000 or so clones, roughly 57% found once. The sequences come from CD4+ T cells sorted from blood, collected at week 0. The receptors here all came from a human donor with alopecia areata. The CDR3 runs from the conserved cysteine through the conserved F or W.

j_gene | v_gene | CDR3aa
TRBJ1-1 | TRBV12-5 | CASGLGAALNTEAFF
TRBJ2-2 | TRBV28 | CASSLGGQGSIAGELFF
TRBJ2-3 | TRBV9 | CASSPLRRGTDTQYF
TRBJ2-1 | TRBV29-1 | CSVFGPIPEQFF
TRBJ2-5 | TRBV29-1 | CSVLGQLETQYF
TRBJ2-1 | TRBV7-9 | CASSLGGGAHEQFF
TRBJ1-4 | TRBV29-1 | CSVETGGYEKLFF
TRBJ2-3 | TRBV30 | CAWSVTGPGTQYF
TRBJ1-2 | TRBV30 | CAWSATEYGYTF
TRBJ1-1 | TRBV5-1 | CASSFDRALTEAFF
TRBJ2-4 | TRBV2 | CASSLAGGSKNIQYF
TRBJ1-2 | TRBV30 | CAWSQKVRPQAIYGGYTF
TRBJ1-4 | TRBV5-1 | CASSFRGLDEKLFF
TRBJ1-1 | TRBV29-1 | CSVSGQKNTEAFF
TRBJ1-2 | TRBV5-1 | CASSLAGDYGYTF
TRBJ2-7 | TRBV4-1 | CASSQDRAGRAKYEQYF
TRBJ2-6 | TRBV10-3 | CATRPDRGSGANVLTF
TRBJ1-2 | TRBV25-1 | CASSEYETGRIYGYTF
TRBJ2-1 | TRBV7-9 | CASSLGLAGVYNEQFF
TRBJ2-2 | TRBV9 | CASSVGTGIGELFF
TRBJ1-1 | TRBV30 | CAWNRVNTEAFF
TRBJ2-3 | TRBV6-6 | CASSPTEDTQYF
TRBJ2-7 | TRBV5-1 | CASSLESGVGYEQYF
TRBJ1-2 | TRBV5-4 | CASSQPGGSVYGYTF
TRBJ2-5 | TRBV9 | CASSAILAGGQETQYF
TRBJ2-1 | TRBV6-6 | CASSFGTGVNEQFF
TRBJ2-3 | TRBV7-9 | CASSLEDRTPYF
TRBJ1-1 | TRBV4-2 | CASSQDLQQAFF
TRBJ2-1 | TRBV7-9 | CASSPYVDNEQFF
TRBJ2-3 | TRBV4-1 | CASRSPAVDNTQYF
TRBJ1-2 | TRBV11-2 | CASSLSRFYGYTF
TRBJ1-2 | TRBV29-1 | CSAPRGEGGYTF
TRBJ2-2 | TRBV7-3 | CASSPHANTGELFF